This TCR beta chain was recovered during a study of patients and donors after allogeneic stem cell transplantation. Germline CDR1 is SGHRS and CDR2 is YFSETQ. This CDR3 comprises 16 residues. Germline trimming cut 6 bases from V and 4 bases from J; bases unmatched to any gene: 12. A single record per CDR3 protein comes from TCRdb applying MiXCR to the RT-PCR reads. The sample has about 200,000 distinct CDR3 sequences; more than 35% are singletons. This clonotype was picked up one time. The rearrangement links TRBV5-1 to TRBJ2-2; TRBD1 matches at 7 bases. Source material: blood, either unsorted or a sorted T cell fraction (not recorded which). The receptor's source is a human donor who was either an allogeneic HSCT recipient or a stem cell or donor lymphocyte infusion donor (not recorded which). It is not recorded whose cells these are; they may come from a transplant donor. The CDR3 sequence is CASTSSFRGSTGELFF. As DNA, the CDR3 is TGCGCCAGCACCTCCTCCTTCAGGGGGAGCACCGGGGAGCTGTTTTTT.